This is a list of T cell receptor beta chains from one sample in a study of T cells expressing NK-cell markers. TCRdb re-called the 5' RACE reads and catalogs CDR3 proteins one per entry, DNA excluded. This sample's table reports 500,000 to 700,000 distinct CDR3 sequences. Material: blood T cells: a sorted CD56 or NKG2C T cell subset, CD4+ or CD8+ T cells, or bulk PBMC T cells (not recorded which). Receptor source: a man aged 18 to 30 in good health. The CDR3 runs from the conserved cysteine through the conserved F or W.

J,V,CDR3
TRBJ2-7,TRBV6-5,CASSSLQGLYEQYF
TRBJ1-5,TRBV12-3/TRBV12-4,CASSLAGGGQPQHF
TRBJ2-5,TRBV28,CASSLTLQGKETQYF
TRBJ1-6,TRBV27,CASSPARSGPLHF
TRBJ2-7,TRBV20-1,CSASRTKSSYEQYF
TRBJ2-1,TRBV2,CASSPELSLPFF
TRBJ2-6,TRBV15,CATSRVAGGLSGANVLTF
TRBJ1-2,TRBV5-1,CASSSGQAWGGYTF
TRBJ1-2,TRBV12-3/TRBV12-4,CASMRGGDYGYTF
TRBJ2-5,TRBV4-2,CASSQVPGQGQETQYF
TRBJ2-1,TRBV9,CASSAGFRGGLGNNEQFF
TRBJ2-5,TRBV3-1,CASSQAGQLATQYF
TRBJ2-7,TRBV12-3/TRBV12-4,CASSSPHRQALYEQYF
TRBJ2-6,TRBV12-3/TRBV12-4,CASSGTAGANVLTF
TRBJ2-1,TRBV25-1,CASSEQRGTSGDYNEQFF
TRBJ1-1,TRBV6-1,CASSATQGRRTEAFF
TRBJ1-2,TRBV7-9,CASSLSRTPNYGYTF
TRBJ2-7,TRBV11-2,CASSSPGDRGSYEQYF
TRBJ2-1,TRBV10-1,CASSEGLPSYNEQFF
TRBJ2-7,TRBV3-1,CASSQELDSSYEQYF
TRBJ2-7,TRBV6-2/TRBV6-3,CASRDPQGVRQDDEQYF
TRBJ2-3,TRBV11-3,CASTTGMDTQYF
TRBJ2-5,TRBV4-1,CASSQPGRVETQYF
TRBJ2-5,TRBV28,CASSPGTSGRAQETQYF
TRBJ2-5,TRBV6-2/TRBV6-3,CASSSGSTSETQYF
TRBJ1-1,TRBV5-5,CASTRGPSIMNTEAFF
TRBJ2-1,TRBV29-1,CSESGGLGNEQFF
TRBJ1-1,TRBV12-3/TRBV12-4,CASSEMSKAFF
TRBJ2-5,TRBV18,CASSPSGRQETQYF
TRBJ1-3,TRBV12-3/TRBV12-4,CASRLGRVEGNTIYF
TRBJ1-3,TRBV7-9,CASSLGDRLIPIYF
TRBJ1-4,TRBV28,CASSWAGYNEKLFF
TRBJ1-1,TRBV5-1,CASSREGFPEAFF